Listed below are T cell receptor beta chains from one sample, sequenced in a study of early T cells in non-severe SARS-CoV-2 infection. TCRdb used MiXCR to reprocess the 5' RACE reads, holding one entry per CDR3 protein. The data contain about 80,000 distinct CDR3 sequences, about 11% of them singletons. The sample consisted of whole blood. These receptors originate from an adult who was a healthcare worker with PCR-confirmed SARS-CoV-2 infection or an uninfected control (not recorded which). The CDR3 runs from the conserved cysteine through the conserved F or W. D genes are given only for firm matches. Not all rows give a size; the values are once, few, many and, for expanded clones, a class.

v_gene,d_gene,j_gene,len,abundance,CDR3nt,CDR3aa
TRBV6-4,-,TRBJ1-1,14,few,TGTGCCAGCCGAGATCAGGGGAACAGCCCTGAAGCTTTCTTT,CASRDQGNSPEAFF
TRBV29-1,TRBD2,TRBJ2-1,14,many,TGCAGCGGCGGGCCGGGACTAGGCGGCAATGAGCAGTTCTTC,CSGGPGLGGNEQFF
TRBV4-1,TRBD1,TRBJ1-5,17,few,TGCGCCAGCAGCCAAGTAGGACAGGGATATAGCAATCAGCCCCAGCATTTT,CASSQVGQGYSNQPQHF
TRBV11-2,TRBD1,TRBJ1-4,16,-,TGTGCCAGCAGCCGGGGGACAGGGTCACCTAATGAAAAACTGTTTTTT,CASSRGTGSPNEKLFF
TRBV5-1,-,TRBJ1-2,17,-,TGCGCCAGCAGCTTGTCGGGCCAGGCCAGGGCGAACTATGGCTACACCTTC,CASSLSGQARANYGYTF
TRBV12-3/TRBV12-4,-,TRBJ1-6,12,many,TGTGCCAGCAGTCGGACAGACTCACCCCTCCACTTT,CASSRTDSPLHF
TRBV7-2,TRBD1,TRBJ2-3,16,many,TGTGCCAGCAGCTTGACAGGGGGCGTAGGCACAGATACGCAGTATTTT,CASSLTGGVGTDTQYF
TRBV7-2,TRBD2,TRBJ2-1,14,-,TGTGCCAGCAGCTTAAGGCGGGGGAATGGTGAGCAGTTCTTC,CASSLRRGNGEQFF
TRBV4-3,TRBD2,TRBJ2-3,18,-,TGCGCCAGCAGCCAAGGGCTTTTCGCGGGGGGGCCTGCAGATACGCAGTATTTT,CASSQGLFAGGPADTQYF
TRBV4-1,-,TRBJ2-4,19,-,TGCGCCAGCAGCCAAGTCGGGGTCGAAGGACACCTAGCCAAAAACATTCAGTACTTC,CASSQVGVEGHLAKNIQYF
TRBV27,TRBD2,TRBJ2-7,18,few,TGTGCCAGCAGTTTATCCTGGGGGGTAGCGGGGGCATCCTACGAGCAGTACTTC,CASSLSWGVAGASYEQYF
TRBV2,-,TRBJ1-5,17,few,TGTGCCAGCAGCCCGGGGCCCCACTCCCCGACCAATCAGCCCCAGCATTTT,CASSPGPHSPTNQPQHF
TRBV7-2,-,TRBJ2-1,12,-,TGTGCCAGCAGTTTTGCAGGGAAGGAGCAGTTCTTC,CASSFAGKEQFF
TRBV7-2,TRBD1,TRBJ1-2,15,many,TGTGCCAGCAGCTTAGTCGGACAGGGGGACTATGGCTACACCTTC,CASSLVGQGDYGYTF
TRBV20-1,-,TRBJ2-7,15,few,TGCAGTGCTGACACTGCTGACAGGCTCTCCTACGAGCAGTACTTC,CSADTADRLSYEQYF
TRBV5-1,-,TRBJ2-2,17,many,TGCGCCAGCAGCTCCCAACCCGGAGGGTTCGACACCGGGGAGCTGTTTTTT,CASSSQPGGFDTGELFF
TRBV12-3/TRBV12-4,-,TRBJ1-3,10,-,TGTGCCGTTCGGGCAAACACCATATATTTT,CAVRANTIYF
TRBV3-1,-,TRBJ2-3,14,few,TGTGCCAGCAGTCCCAGCCTTAGCACAGATACGCAGTATTTT,CASSPSLSTDTQYF
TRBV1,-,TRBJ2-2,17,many,TGCACCAGCAGCCAAGCTAGAGCGGGGGGATACACCGGGGAGCTGTTTTTT,CTSSQARAGGYTGELFF
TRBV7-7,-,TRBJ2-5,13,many,TGTGCTAGCAGCCCCGTGCTACAAGAGACCCAGTACTTC,CASSPVLQETQYF
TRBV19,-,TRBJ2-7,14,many,TGTGCCAGTTCCGAGAGGGGTTCGACCTACGAGCAGTACTTC,CASSERGSTYEQYF
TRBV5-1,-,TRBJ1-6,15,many,TGCGCCAGCAGCTTGGAAGGTTCGGCTAGTTCACCCCTCCACTTT,CASSLEGSASSPLHF
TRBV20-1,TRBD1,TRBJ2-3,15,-,TGCAGTGCAAGGGACAGAGCTCGCGGCACAGATACGCAGTATTTT,CSARDRARGTDTQYF
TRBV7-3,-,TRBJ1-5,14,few,TGTGCCAGCAGCTTAGCGCAGGGCGGTCAGCCCCAGCATTTT,CASSLAQGGQPQHF
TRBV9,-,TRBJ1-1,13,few,TGTGCCAGCAGCGTAGGGCCGGCGACTGAAGTTTTCTTT,CASSVGPATEVFF
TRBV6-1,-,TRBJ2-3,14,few,TGTGCCAGCAGCGAACAACTGCCGGGAGATACGCAGTATTTT,CASSEQLPGDTQYF
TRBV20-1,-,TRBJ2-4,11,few,TGCAGTGCCCAACGGGAGAGCATTCAGTACTTC,CSAQRESIQYF
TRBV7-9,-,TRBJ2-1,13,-,TGTGCCAGCAGCTCCTCCCCGTCTAATGAGCAGTTCTTC,CASSSSPSNEQFF
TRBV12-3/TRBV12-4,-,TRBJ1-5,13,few,TGTGCCAGCAGTGTCGAGAAAGATCAGCCCCAGCATTTT,CASSVEKDQPQHF
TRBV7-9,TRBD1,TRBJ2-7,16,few,TGTGCCAGCAGCAACCAGGACAGGGGGCTCTCCTACGAGCAGTACTTC,CASSNQDRGLSYEQYF
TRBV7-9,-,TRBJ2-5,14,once,TGTGCCAGCAGCTTATTGTTGGGTTACGAGACCCAGTACTTC,CASSLLLGYETQYF
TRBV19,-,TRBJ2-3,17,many,TGTGCCAGTAGTATGGAAGGCGGGCCCTTCAGCACAGATACGCAGTATTTT,CASSMEGGPFSTDTQYF
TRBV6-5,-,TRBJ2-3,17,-,TGTGCCAGCAGTTACAAGCCGGGCCCCGTAGGAACAGATACGCAGTATTTT,CASSYKPGPVGTDTQYF
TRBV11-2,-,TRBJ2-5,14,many,TGTGCCAGCAGCTCCGTAGGCTCACAAGAGACCCAGTACTTC,CASSSVGSQETQYF